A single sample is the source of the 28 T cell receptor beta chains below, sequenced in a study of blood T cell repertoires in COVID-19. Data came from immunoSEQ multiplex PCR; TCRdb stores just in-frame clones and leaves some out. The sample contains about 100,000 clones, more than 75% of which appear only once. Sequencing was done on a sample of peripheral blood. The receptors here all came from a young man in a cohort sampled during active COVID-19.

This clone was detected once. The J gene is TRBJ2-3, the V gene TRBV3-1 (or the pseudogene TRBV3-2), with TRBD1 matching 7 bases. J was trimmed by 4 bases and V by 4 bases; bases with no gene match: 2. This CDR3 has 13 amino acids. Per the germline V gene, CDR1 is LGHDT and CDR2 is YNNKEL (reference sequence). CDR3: CASSRQGPDTQYF. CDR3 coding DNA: TGTGCCAGCAGCCGACAGGGCCCAGATACGCAGTATTTT.

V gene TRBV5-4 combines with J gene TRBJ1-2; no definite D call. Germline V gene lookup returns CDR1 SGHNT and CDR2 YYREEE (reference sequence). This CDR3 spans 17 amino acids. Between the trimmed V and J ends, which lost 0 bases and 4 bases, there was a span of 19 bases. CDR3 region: CASSLGNGVSGFYGYTF. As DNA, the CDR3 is TGTGCCAGCAGCTTGGGGAACGGCGTATCAGGATTCTATGGCTACACCTTC. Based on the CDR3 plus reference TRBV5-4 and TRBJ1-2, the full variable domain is ETGVTQSPTHLIKTRGQQVTLRCSSQSGHNTVSWYQQALGQGPQFIFQYYREEENGRGNFPPRFSGLQFPNYSSELNVNALELDDSALYLCASSLGNGVSGFYGYTFGSGTRLTVV.

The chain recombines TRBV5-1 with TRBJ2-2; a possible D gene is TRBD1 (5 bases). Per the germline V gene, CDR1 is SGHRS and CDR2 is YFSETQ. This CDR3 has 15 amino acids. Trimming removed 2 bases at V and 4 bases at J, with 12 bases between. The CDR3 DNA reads TGCGCCAGCAGCTTAAAGGGGCTGGGCACCGGGGAGCTGTTTTTT. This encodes CASSLKGLGTGELFF.

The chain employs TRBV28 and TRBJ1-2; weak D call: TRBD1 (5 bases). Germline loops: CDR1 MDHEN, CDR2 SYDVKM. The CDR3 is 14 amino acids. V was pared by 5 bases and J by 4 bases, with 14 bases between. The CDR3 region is CASSPPGLAYGYTF. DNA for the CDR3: TGTGCCAGCAGTCCCCCGGGACTAGCCTATGGCTACACCTTC.

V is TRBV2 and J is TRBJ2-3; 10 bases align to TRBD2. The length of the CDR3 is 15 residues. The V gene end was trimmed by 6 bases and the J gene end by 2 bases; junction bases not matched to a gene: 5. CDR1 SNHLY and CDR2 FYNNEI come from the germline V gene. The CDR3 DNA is TGTGCCAGCAGGAAAGCGGGGGGGCTCACAGATACGCAGTATTTT. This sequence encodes CASRKAGGLTDTQYF.

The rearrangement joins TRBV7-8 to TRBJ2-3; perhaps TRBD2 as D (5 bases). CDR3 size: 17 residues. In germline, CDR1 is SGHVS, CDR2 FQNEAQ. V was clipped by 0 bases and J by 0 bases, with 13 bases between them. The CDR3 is CASSLATRPRSTDTQYF. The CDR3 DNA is TGTGCCAGCAGCTTAGCCACTAGGCCCCGAAGCACAGATACGCAGTATTTT.

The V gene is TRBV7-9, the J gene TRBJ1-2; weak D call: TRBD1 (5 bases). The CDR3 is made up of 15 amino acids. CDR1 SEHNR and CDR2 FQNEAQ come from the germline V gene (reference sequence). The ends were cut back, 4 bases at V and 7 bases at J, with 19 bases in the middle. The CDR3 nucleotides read TGTGCCAGCAGCTCGAGCCAAGGGATGACAGCTGGCTACACCTTC. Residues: CASSSSQGMTAGYTF.

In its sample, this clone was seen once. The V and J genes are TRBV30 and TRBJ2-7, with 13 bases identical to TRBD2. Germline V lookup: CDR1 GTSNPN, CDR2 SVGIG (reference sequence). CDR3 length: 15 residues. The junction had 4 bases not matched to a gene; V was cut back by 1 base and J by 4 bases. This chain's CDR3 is CAWSAGLAGEYEQYF. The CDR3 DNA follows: TGTGCCTGGAGTGCAGGACTAGCGGGGGAGTACGAGCAGTACTTC. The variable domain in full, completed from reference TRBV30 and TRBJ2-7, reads SQTIHQWPATLVQPVGSPLSLECTVEGTSNPNLYWYRQAAGRGLQLLFYSVGIGQISSEVPQNLSASRPQDRQFILSSKKLLLSDSGFYLCAWSAGLAGEYEQYFGPGTRLTVT.

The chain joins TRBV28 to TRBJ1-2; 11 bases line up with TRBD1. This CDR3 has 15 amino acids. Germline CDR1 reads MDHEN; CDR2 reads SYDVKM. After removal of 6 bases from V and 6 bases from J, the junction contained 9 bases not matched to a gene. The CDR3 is CASSPWTGGNNGYTF. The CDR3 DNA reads TGTGCCAGCAGCCCTTGGACAGGGGGCAATAATGGCTACACCTTC.

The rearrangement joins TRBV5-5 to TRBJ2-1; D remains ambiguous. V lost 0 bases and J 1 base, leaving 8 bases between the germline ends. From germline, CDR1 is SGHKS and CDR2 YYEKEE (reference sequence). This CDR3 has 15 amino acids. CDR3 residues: CASSLGPGSYNEQFF. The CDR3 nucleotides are TGTGCCAGCAGCTTGGGGCCCGGGTCCTACAATGAGCAGTTCTTC.

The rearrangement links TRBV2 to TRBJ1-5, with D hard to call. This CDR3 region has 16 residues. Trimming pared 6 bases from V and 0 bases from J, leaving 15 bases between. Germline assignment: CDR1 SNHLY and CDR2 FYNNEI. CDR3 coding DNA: TGTGCCAGCAGGAGGAGGCCAATTTATAGCAATCAGCCCCAGCATTTT. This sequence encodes CASRRRPIYSNQPQHF.

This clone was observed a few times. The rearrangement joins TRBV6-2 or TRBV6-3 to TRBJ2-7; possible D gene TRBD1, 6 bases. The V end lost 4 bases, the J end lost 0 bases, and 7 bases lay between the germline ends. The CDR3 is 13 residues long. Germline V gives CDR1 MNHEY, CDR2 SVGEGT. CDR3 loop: CASSWDTSYEQYF. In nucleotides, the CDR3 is TGTGCCAGCAGTTGGGACACCTCCTACGAGCAGTACTTC.

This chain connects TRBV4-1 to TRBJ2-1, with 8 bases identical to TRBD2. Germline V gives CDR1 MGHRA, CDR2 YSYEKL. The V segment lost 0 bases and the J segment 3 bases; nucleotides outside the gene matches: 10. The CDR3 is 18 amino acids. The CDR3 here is CASSQDPAESGGYNEQFF. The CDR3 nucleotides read TGCGCCAGCAGCCAAGATCCGGCGGAGAGCGGGGGCTACAATGAGCAGTTCTTC.

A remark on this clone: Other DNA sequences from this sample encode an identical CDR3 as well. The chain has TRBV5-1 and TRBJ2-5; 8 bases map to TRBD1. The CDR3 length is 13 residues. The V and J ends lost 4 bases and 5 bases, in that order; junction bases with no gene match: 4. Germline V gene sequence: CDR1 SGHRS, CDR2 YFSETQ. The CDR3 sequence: CASSPGQGETQYF. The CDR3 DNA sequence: TGCGCCAGCAGCCCCGGACAGGGCGAGACCCAGTACTTC.

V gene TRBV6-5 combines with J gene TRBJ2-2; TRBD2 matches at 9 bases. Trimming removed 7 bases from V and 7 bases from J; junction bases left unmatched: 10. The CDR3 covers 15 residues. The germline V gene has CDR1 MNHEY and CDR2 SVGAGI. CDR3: CASTSGTSSVGELFF. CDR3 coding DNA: TGTGCCAGCACTTCCGGGACTAGCTCTGTCGGGGAGCTGTTTTTT.

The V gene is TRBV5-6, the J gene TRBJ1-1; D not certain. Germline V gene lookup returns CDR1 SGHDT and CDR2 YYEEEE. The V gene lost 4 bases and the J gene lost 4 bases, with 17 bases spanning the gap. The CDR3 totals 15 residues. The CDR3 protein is CASSPRRRRGTEAFF. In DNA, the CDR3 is TGTGCCAGCAGCCCGCGACGGAGGCGAGGCACTGAAGCTTTCTTT.

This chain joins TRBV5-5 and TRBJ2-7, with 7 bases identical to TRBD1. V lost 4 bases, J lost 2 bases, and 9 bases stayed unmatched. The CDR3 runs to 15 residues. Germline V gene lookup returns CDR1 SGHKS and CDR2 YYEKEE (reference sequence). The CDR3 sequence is CASSKPGQQTYEQYF. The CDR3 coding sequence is TGTGCCAGCAGCAAGCCGGGACAGCAAACCTACGAGCAGTACTTC.

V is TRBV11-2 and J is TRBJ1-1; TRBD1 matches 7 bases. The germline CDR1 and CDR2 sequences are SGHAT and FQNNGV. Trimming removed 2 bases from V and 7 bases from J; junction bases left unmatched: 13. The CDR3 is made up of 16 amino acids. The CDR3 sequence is CASSLYFGGRGIEAFF. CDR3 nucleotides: TGTGCCAGCAGCTTATACTTCGGTGGCAGGGGGATTGAAGCTTTCTTT.

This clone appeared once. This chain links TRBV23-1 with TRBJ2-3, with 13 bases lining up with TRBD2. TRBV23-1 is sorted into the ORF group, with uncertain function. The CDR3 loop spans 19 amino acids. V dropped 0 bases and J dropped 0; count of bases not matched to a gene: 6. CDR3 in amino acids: CASSQSALAGGPSTDTQYF. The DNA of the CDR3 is TGCGCCAGCAGTCAATCAGCACTAGCGGGGGGGCCGAGCACAGATACGCAGTATTTT.

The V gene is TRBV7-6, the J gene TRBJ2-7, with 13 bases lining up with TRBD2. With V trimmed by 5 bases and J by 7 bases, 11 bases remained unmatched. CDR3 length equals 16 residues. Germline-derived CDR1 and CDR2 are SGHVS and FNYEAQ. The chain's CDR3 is CASSQGTSGEVREQYF. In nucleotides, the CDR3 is TGTGCCAGCAGCCAGGGGACTAGCGGGGAGGTACGGGAGCAGTACTTC.

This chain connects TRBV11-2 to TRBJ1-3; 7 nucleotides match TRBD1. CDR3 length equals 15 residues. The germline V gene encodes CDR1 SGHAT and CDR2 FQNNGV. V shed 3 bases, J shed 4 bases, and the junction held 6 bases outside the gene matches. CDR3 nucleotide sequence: TGTGCCAGCAGCTTGATGGGGACAGCCGGAAACACCATATATTTT. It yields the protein CASSLMGTAGNTIYF.

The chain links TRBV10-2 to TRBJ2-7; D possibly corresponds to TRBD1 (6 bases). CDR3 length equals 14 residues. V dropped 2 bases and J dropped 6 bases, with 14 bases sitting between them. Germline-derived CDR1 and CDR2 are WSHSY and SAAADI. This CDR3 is CASSELVQGGEQYF. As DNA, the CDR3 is TGCGCCAGCAGTGAGCTGGTACAGGGCGGCGAGCAGTACTTC.

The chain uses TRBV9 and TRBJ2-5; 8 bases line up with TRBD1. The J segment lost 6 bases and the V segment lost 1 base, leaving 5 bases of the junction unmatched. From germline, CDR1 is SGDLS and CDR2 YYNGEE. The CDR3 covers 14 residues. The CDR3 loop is CASSVQGASQTQYF. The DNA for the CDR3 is TGTGCCAGCAGCGTACAGGGGGCGAGCCAGACCCAGTACTTC.

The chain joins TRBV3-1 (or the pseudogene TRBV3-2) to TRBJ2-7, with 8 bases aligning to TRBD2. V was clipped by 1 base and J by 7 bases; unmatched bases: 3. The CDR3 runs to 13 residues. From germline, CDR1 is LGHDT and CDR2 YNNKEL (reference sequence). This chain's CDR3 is CASSQGPGGEQYF. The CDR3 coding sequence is TGTGCCAGCAGCCAAGGGCCGGGGGGGGAGCAGTACTTC.

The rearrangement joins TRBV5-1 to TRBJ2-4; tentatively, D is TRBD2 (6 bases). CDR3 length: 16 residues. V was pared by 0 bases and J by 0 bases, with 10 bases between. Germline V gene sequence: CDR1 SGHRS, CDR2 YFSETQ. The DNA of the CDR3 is TGCGCCAGCAGCTTGGACGGGAGTCGAGCCAAAAACATTCAGTACTTC. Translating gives CASSLDGSRAKNIQYF. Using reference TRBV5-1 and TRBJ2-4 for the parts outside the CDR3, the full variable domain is KAGVTQTPRYLIKTRGQQVTLSCSPISGHRSVSWYQQTPGQGLQFLFEYFSETQRNKGNFPGRFSGRQFSNSRSEMNVSTLELGDSALYLCASSLDGSRAKNIQYFGAGTRLSVL.

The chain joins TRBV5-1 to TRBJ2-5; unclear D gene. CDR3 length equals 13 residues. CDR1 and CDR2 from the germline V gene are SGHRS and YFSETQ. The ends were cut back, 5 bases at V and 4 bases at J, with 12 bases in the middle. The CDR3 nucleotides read TGCGCCAGCAGTCAAGGTAGCACAGAGACCCAGTACTTC. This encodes CASSQGSTETQYF.

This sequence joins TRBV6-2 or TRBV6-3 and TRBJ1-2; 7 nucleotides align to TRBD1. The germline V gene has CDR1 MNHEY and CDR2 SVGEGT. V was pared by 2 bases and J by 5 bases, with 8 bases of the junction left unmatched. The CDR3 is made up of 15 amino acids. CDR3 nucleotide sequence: TGTGCCAGCAGTTACCCGGACAGGTATCGGTATGGCTACACCTTC. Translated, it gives CASSYPDRYRYGYTF.

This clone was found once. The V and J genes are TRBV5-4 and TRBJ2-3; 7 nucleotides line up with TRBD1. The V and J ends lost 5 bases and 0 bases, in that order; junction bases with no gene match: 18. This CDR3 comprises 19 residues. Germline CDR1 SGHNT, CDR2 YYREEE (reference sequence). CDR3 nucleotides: TGTGCCAGCAGACCTCTCCCCGCGACAGGGCTATTTAGCACAGATACGCAGTATTTT. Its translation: CASRPLPATGLFSTDTQYF.